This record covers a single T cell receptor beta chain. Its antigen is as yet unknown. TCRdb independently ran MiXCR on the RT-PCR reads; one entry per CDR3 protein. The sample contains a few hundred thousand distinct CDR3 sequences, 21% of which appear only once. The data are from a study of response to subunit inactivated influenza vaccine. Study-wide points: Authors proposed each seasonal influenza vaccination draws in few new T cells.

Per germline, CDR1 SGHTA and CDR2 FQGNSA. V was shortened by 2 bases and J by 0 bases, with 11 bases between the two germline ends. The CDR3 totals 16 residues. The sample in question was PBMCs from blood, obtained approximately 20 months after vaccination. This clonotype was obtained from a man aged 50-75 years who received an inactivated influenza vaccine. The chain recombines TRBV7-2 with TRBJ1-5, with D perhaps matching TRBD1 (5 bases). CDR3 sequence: CASSLRSGISNQPQHF. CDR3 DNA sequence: TGTGCCAGCAGCTTAAGGTCAGGGATTAGCAATCAGCCCCAGCATTTT.